This T cell receptor (beta chain) appears in the sequencing data of a study of blood T cell repertoires in COVID-19. This CDR3 has 15 amino acids. Germline V gene lookup returns CDR1 LNHDA and CDR2 SQIVND (reference sequence). V lost 3 bases to trimming and J lost 6 bases; unmatched junction nucleotides: 7. The repertoire was sequenced with immunoSEQ multiplex PCR; TCRdb's copy has only in-frame clones and lacks some. The sample holds 100,000 to 150,000 clones, more than 85% seen once. Input material: peripheral blood. The V and J genes are TRBV19 and TRBJ2-2; 7 nucleotides agree with TRBD2. This clonotype originated in a man aged 45-65 years with COVID-19, enrolled during active disease. DNA for the CDR3: TGTGCCAGTAGTATTAACTCAGGGAGGGCCGGGGAGCTGTTTTTT. The encoded protein is CASSINSGRAGELFF.